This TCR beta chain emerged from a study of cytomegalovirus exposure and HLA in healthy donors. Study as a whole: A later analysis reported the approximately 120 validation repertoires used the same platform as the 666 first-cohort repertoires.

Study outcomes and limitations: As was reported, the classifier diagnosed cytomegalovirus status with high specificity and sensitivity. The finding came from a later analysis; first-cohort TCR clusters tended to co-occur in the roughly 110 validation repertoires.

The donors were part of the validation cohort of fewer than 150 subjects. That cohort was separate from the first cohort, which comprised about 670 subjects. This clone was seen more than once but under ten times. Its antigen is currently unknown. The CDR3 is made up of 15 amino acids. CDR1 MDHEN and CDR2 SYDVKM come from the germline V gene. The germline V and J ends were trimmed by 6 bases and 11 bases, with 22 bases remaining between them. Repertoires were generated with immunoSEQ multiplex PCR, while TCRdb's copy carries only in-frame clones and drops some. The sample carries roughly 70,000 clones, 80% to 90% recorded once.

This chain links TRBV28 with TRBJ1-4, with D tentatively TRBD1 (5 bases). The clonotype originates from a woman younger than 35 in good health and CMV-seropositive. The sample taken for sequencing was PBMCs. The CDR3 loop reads CASSVPTDSFGKLFF. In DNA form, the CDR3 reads TGTGCCAGCAGCGTTCCAACCGACAGTTTCGGGAAACTGTTTTTT.